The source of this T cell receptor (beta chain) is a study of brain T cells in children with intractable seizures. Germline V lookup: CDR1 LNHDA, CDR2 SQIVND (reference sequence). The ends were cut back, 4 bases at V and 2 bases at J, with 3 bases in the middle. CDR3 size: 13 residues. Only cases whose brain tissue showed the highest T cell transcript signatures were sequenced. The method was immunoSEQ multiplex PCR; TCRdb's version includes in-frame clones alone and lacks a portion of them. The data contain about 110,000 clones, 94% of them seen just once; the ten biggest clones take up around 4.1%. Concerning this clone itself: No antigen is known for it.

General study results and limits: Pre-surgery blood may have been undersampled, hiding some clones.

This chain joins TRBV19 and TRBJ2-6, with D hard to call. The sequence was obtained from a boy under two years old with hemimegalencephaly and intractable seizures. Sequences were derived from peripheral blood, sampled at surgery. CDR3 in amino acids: CASSKAGANVLTF. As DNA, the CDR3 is TGTGCCAGTAGTAAAGCTGGGGCCAACGTCCTGACTTTC. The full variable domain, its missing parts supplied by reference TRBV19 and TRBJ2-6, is DGGITQSPKYLFRKEGQNVTLSCEQNLNHDAMYWYRQDPGQGLRLIYYSQIVNDFQKGDIAEGYSVSREKKESFPLTVTSAQKNPTAFYLCASSKAGANVLTFGAGSRLTVL.